This TCR beta chain originates from a study of radiation and T cells in renal cell carcinoma. Study outcomes and limitations: Without pretreatment biopsies, baseline tumor clonotype presence was undetermined.

Trimming took 7 bases from V and 0 from J; bases not matched to a gene: 5. Germline-derived CDR1 and CDR2 are MDHEN and SYDVKM. CDR3 size: 14 residues. As to this clone: Antigen: not known.

Indicated time point: blood 4 weeks post-SBRT, at nephrectomy. Treatment reported: 15 Gy SBRT to primary tumor, nephrectomy 4 weeks later. Nephrectomy followed 15 Gy stereotactic body radiation by 4 weeks. Radiation-treated patients gave blood at baseline, week 2 and week 4. Profiling relied on immunoSEQ multiplex PCR, and the TCRdb table lists in-frame clones only, not all of them. Of more than 120,000 clones listed, 75% to 90% are singletons. The chain employs TRBV28 and TRBJ2-7; 8 bases are shared with TRBD1. Source: blood, taken from a patient whose treatment included radiotherapy and nephrectomy. The TCR sequence derives from a woman between 50 and 59 years old with renal cell carcinoma. The CDR3 loop is CASNGQGSSYEQYF. CDR3 DNA sequence: TGTGCCAGCAACGGACAGGGCAGCTCCTACGAGCAGTACTTC.